The present TCR beta chain was sequenced within a study of control samples from healthy donors and cancer patients. Sequenced by immunoSEQ multiplex PCR; TCRdb stores in-frame clones only, minus some. The sample includes roughly 120,000 clones, 80% to 90% of them seen just once. Germline CDR1 MNHNY, CDR2 SVGAGI (reference sequence). The germline V and J ends were trimmed by 5 bases and 5 bases, with 18 bases remaining between them. CDR3 size: 16 residues. Source material: blood. The genes are TRBV6-6 and TRBJ2-2; a possible D gene is TRBD2 (7 bases). The clonotype comes from a man aged 25-45 years in good health. This CDR3 is CASSKGGTLITGELFF. In DNA form, the CDR3 reads TGTGCCAGCAGTAAGGGGGGGACTCTCATAACCGGGGAGCTGTTTTTT.